The 9 T cell receptor beta chains below were found in one sample sequenced in a study of blood T cells in healthy people across ages. Primed by a sample-barcoded 5' primer and a J-beta primer mix, a second PCR proceeded for roughly 6 to 12 cycles. TCRdb redid the calling of the 5' RACE reads with MiXCR, one entry per CDR3 protein. The profile shows about 720,000 distinct CDR3 sequences, about 24% of them singletons. The sample consisted of blood. The receptors here all came from a man between 65 and 85 years old in good health.

In its sample, this clonotype was seen a few times. This chain links TRBV9 with TRBJ2-3; weak D call: TRBD2 (5 bases). The V and J ends lost 2 bases and 2 bases respectively, with 15 bases between them. This CDR3 has 16 amino acids. CDR1 and CDR2 (germline): SGDLS, YYNGEE. The CDR3 DNA reads as TGTGCCAGCAGCGTCGGGCAGGACTCATCCACAGATACGCAGTATTTT. Translation: CASSVGQDSSTDTQYF.

The chain carries TRBV19 and TRBJ2-5; D unresolved. The DNA end is a closer match to TRBJ2-1, so the J assignment may be wrong. Per germline, CDR1 LNHDA and CDR2 SQIVND (reference sequence). The CDR3 is made up of 14 amino acids. CDR3 DNA sequence: TGTGCCAGTAGTAACGGAGTTGGGTTCAATGAGCAGTTCTTC. This gives the protein CASSNGVGFNEQFF.

The chain employs TRBV5-1 and TRBJ2-3; D tentatively reads TRBD1 or TRBD2 (5 bases each). Germline values: CDR1 SGHRS, CDR2 YFSETQ. This CDR3 comprises 14 residues. V lost 6 bases, J lost 2 bases, and 13 bases lay in between. Written as DNA, the CDR3 is TGCGCCAGCACTGGGGGTCCTTACACAGATACGCAGTATTTT. Its protein is CASTGGPYTDTQYF. The variable domain in full, completed from reference TRBV5-1 and TRBJ2-3, reads KAGVTQTPRYLIKTRGQQVTLSCSPISGHRSVSWYQQTPGQGLQFLFEYFSETQRNKGNFPGRFSGRQFSNSRSEMNVSTLELGDSALYLCASTGGPYTDTQYFGPGTRLTVL.

The V gene is TRBV12-3 or TRBV12-4, the J gene TRBJ1-1; no clear D gene. The CDR3 sequence is 14 residues long. The germline V and J ends were trimmed by 6 bases and 0 bases, with 11 bases remaining between them. The CDR3 DNA sequence: TGTGCCAGCAGCAAACGGACGGTGAACACTGAAGCTTTCTTT. The encoded protein is CASSKRTVNTEAFF.

The sample holds a few counts of this clonotype. V and J are TRBV6-6 and TRBJ2-1, with 8 positions matching TRBD2. The CDR3 runs 15 residues. Trimming took 6 bases from V and 8 from J; bases not matched to a gene: 12. The germline V gene encodes CDR1 MNHNY and CDR2 SVGAGI (reference sequence). The CDR3: CASSPHSGARYEQFF. The CDR3 DNA follows: TGTGCCAGCAGCCCCCATAGCGGGGCCAGGTATGAGCAGTTCTTC.

This clonotype was recorded at least ten times. The chain has TRBV12-3 or TRBV12-4 and TRBJ2-3; D ambiguous. V was pared by 6 bases and J by 3 bases, with 4 bases between. The CDR3 has 11 amino acids. CDR3 nucleotide sequence: TGTGCCAGCAGCCAAACAGATACGCAGTATTTT. It translates to CASSQTDTQYF.

This clonotype was recorded at least ten times. The V gene is TRBV12-3 or TRBV12-4, the J gene TRBJ2-1; 10 bases are shared with TRBD2. CDR3 length equals 14 residues. V lost 3 bases to trimming and J lost 8 bases; unmatched junction nucleotides: 4. The chain's CDR3 is CASSFSGGFDEQFF. CDR3 coding DNA: TGTGCCAGCAGTTTTAGCGGGGGGTTCGATGAGCAGTTCTTC.

This clonotype has just a few counts. The J gene is TRBJ2-7, the V gene TRBV25-1; TRBD1 matches 9 bases. Judging by the DNA end, TRBJ2-1 fits better; the J call may be wrong. The CDR3 is made up of 16 amino acids. The germline gives CDR1 MGHDK, CDR2 SYGVNS. CDR3: CASSLPGTGRRDEQFF. CDR3 DNA: TGTGCCAGCAGTCTCCCCGGGACAGGGAGAAGGGATGAGCAGTTCTTC.

In this sample, this clonotype turned up many times. The rearrangement uses TRBV9 and TRBJ2-4, with D uncertain. This CDR3 is 16 amino acids long. The V gene lost 3 bases and the J gene lost 0 bases, with 13 bases spanning the gap. CDR1 and CDR2 from the germline V gene are SGDLS and YYNGEE. CDR3: CASSASPELAKNIQYF. The CDR3 DNA follows: TGTGCCAGCAGCGCCTCCCCCGAGCTAGCCAAAAACATTCAGTACTTC.